This entry concerns a single TCR beta chain. This entry comes from a study of blood T cell repertoires in COVID-19. Overall study: In each case, the material was cDNA or gDNA derived from T cells, B-cell-depleted T cells, or PBMCs.

Trimming cost V 3 bases and J 0 bases, with 12 bases left between them. Germline CDR1 reads MNHNS; CDR2 reads SASEGT. This CDR3 region has 16 residues. The method was immunoSEQ multiplex PCR; TCRdb's version includes in-frame clones alone and lacks a portion of them. The sample lists about 270,000 clones, 88% seen once, with 3% in the top ten. Participants were placed into cohorts based on the clinical history they reported. The sequenced sample consisted of PBMCs or T cells enriched from blood (not recorded which). This TCR was recovered from a woman in her forties or fifties who had recovered from COVID-19. This rearrangement joins TRBV6-1 to TRBJ1-5; D remains unclear. The DNA for the CDR3 is TGTGCCAGCAGTGAGCATGCGTTATATAGCAATCAGCCCCAGCATTTT. It yields the protein CASSEHALYSNQPQHF.